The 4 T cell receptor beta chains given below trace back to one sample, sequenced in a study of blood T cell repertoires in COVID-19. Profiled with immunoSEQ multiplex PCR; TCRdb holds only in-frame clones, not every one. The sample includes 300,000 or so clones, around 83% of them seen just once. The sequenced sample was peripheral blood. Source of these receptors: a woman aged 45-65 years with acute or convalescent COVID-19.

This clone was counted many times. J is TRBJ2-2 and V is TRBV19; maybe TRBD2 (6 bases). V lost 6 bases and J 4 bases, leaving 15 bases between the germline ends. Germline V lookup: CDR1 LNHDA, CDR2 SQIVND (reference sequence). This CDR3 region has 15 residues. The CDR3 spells CASSTGPGSTGELFF. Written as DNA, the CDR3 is TGTGCCAGTAGCACCGGGCCCGGGAGCACCGGGGAGCTGTTTTTT.

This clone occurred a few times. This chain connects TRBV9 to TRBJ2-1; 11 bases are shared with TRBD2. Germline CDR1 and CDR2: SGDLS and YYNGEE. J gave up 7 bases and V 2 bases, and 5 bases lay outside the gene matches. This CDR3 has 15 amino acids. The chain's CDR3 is CASSVATSGINEQFF. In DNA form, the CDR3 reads TGTGCCAGCAGCGTGGCGACTAGCGGGATTAATGAGCAGTTCTTC.

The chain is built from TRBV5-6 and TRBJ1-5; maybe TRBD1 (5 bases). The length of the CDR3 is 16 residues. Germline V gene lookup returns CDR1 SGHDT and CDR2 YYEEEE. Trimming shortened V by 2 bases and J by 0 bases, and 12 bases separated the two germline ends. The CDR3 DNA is TGTGCCAGCAGCTTCGGGGGAGGGGATAGCAATCAGCCCCAGCATTTT. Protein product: CASSFGGGDSNQPQHF.

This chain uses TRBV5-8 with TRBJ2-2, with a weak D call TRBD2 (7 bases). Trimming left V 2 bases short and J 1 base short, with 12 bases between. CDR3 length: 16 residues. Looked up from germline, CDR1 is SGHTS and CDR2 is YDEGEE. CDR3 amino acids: CASSLRGAGNTGELFF. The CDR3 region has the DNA TGTGCCAGCAGCTTACGGGGGGCAGGGAACACCGGGGAGCTGTTTTTT.